One T cell receptor beta chain is described in this entry. The target antigen is unknown. Described time point: week 5, during vaccination. In the vaccine, a single dose held 300 ug of the mutant IDH1 20-mer peptide, along with topical imiquimod. CDR3 length: 11 residues. The V gene's germline CDR1 is WNHNN and CDR2 SYGVQD (reference sequence). The V end was cut by 3 bases, the J end by 9 bases, with 9 bases between. This sample was taken from a study of a mutant IDH1 vaccine in newly diagnosed glioma. The overall study: In weeks 1, 3, 5, 7, 11, 15, 19 and 23, patients were immunized, eight times in all. Once 4-6 weeks had passed after radiotherapy alone, vaccination started, or it started with temozolomide cycles. Study observations and caveats: Pseudoprogression apparently tracked independently of changes in top peripheral T cell clonotypes.

Measured with immunoSEQ multiplex PCR; TCRdb has only the in-frame clones, and not every one. The data contain tens of thousands of clones, around 81% of them singletons. The rearrangement joins TRBV10-1 to TRBJ2-7; D is ambiguous. Sequencing was performed on PBMCs, taken from a glioma patient whose treatment included an IDH1 peptide vaccine. The receptor was isolated from a man in his thirties or forties with glioma. DNA of the CDR3: TGCGCCAGCAGTGACCTCGGCGGGCAGTACTTC. It encodes CASSDLGGQYF.